This TCR beta chain was obtained from a study of blood T cells in healthy people across ages. About the research overall: Researchers report that template switching captured about one barcoded beta molecule per two T cells.

The table lists this clonotype with a count of one. The antigen is not known. For the second PCR, which ran for about 7 to 11 cycles, a sample-barcoded 5' primer and a J-beta primer mix were used. Every molecule of cDNA carried a tag from a template-switch adaptor with 12 random nucleotides. TCRdb redid the calling of the 5' RACE reads with MiXCR, one entry per CDR3 protein. Altogether 600,000 to 850,000 distinct CDR3 sequences are present, 40% to 45% being singletons, with the ten largest covering under 25%. General study results and limits: The donors' CMV status was not determined, possibly confounding changes in expanded clonotypes.

This CDR3 region has 15 residues. The V and J ends lost 0 bases and 8 bases, in that order; junction bases with no gene match: 5. Germline V CDR1 and CDR2: SGHKS, YYEKEE (reference sequence). This TCR came from a woman aged 60-75 years in good health. The chain is built from TRBV5-5 and TRBJ2-3, with 11 nucleotides matching TRBD2. The sequenced sample consisted of blood. The DNA of the CDR3 is TGTGCCAGCAGCTTGGTTAGCGGGGGGGGAGGTACGCAGTATTTT. Translated, it gives CASSLVSGGGGTQYF.